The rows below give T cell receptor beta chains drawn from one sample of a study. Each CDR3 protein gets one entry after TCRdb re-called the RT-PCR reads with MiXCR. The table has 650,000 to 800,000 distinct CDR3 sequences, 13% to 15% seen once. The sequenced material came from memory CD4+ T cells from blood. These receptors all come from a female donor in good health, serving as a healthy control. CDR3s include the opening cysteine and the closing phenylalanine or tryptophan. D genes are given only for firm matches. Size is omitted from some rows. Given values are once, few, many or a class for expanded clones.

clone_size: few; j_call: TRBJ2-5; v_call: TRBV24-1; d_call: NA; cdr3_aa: CATSDLRQPTQYF; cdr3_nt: TGTGCCACCAGTGATTTGCGACAGCCTACCCAGTACTTC
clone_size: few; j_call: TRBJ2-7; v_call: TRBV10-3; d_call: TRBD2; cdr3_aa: CAISELAGVYVEQYF; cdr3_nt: TGTGCCATCAGTGAACTAGCGGGAGTTTACGTAGAGCAGTACTTC
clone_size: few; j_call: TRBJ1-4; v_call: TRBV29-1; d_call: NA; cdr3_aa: CSVEDEKLFF; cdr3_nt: TGCAGCGTTGAAGATGAAAAACTGTTTTTT
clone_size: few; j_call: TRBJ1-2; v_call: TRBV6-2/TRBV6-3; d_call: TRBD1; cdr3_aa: CASSLTRDSYGYTF; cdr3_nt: TGTGCCAGCAGTCTAACTCGGGACAGCTATGGCTACACCTTC
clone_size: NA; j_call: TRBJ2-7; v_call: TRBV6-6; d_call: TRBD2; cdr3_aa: CASFAGGVGQYF; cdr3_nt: TGTGCCAGCTTCGCGGGAGGAGTCGGGCAGTACTTC
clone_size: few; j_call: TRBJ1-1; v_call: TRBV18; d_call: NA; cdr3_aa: CASSLSYPTLMNTEAFF; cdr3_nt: TGTGCCAGCTCTCTTTCTTATCCTACCTTAATGAACACTGAAGCTTTCTTT
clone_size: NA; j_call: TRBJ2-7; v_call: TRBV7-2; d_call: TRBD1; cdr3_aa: CASSPGRDRPYEQYF; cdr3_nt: TGTGCCAGCAGCCCCGGGCGGGACAGGCCTTACGAGCAGTACTTC
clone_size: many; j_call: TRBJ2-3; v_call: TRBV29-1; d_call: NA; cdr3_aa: CSVVGQGITDTQYF; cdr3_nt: TGCAGCGTTGTTGGGCAGGGGATCACAGATACGCAGTATTTT
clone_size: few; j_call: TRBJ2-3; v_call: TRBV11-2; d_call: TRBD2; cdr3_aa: CASSFRYGGGPGTDTQYF; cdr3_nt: TGTGCCAGCAGCTTTCGTTATGGGGGAGGGCCTGGAACAGATACGCAGTATTTT
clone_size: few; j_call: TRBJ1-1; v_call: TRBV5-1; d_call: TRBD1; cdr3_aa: CASSFDRAGGAFF; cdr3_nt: TGCGCCAGCAGTTTTGACAGGGCGGGAGGTGCTTTCTTT
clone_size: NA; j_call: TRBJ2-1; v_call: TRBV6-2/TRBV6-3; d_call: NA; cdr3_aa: CASSNWGQTGNEQFF; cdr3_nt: TGTGCCAGCAGCAACTGGGGACAAACCGGGAATGAGCAGTTCTTC
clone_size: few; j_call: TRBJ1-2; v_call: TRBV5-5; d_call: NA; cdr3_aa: CASSEGTLSGGYTF; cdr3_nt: TGTGCCAGCAGCGAGGGGACACTTTCGGGTGGCTACACCTTC
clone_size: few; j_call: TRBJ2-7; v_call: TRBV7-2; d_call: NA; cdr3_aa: CASSFATGNSYEQYF; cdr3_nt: TGTGCCAGCAGCTTCGCGACAGGAAACTCCTACGAGCAGTACTTC
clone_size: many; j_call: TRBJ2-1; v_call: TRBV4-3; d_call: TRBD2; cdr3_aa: CASSRGGNEQFF; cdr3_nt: TGCGCCAGCAGCCGGGGGGGGAATGAGCAGTTCTTC
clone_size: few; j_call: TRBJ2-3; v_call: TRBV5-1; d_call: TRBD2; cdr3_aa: CASSLGRTSGRTDTQYF; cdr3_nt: TGCGCCAGCAGCTTGGGTCGGACTAGCGGACGCACAGATACGCAGTATTTT
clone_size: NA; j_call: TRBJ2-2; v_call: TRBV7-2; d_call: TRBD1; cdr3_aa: CASSNGQAGELFF; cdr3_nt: TGTGCCAGCAGCAACGGACAGGCCGGGGAGCTGTTTTTT
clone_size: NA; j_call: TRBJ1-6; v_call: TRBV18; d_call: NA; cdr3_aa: CASSQRRTSPDSPLHF; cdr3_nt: TGTGCCAGCTCACAACGAAGGACGTCCCCAGATTCACCCCTCCACTTT
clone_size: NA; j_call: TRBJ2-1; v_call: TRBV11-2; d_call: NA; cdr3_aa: CASSWGLGLEQFF; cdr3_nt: TGTGCCAGCAGCTGGGGGCTAGGATTGGAGCAGTTCTTC
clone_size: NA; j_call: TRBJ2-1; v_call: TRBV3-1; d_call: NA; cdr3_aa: CASSQDTGTQLGDEQFF; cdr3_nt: TGTGCCAGCAGCCAAGATACCGGGACGCAGCTCGGGGATGAGCAGTTCTTC
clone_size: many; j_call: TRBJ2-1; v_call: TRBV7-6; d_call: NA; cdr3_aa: CASSFFVDYNEQFF; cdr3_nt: TGTGCCAGCAGCTTCTTCGTGGACTACAATGAGCAGTTCTTC
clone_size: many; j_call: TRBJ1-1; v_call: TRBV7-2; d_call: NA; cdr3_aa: CASSTGGGRLTEAFF; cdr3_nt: TGTGCCAGCAGCACAGGCGGGGGGCGGTTAACTGAAGCTTTCTTT
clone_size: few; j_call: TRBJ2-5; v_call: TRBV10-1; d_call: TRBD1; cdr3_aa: CASSEARTGAKETQYF; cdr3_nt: TGCGCCAGCAGTGAGGCCCGGACAGGGGCCAAAGAGACCCAGTACTTC
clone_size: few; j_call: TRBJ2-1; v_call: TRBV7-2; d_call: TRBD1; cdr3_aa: CASSSRTGRGGDEQFF; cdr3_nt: TGTGCCAGCAGCTCCCGGACAGGCCGCGGTGGCGATGAGCAGTTCTTC
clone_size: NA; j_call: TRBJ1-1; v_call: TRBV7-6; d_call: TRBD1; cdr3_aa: CASSQTGVTEAFF; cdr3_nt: TGTGCCAGCAGCCAGACAGGGGTCACTGAAGCTTTCTTT
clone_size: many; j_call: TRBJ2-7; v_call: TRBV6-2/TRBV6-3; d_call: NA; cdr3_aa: CAIRTDSYEQYF; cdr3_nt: TGTGCCATTCGGACAGATTCCTACGAGCAGTACTTC
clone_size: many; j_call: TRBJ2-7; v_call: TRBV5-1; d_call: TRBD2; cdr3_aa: CASSYGLAGSVYF; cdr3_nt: TGCGCCAGCAGCTACGGACTAGCGGGGTCGGTGTACTTC
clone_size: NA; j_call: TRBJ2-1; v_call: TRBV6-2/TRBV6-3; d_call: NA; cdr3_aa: CASSTDSYNEQFF; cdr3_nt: TGTGCCAGCAGTACGGACAGTTACAATGAGCAGTTCTTC
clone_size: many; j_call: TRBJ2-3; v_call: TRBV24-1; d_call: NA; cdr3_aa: CATTLGGASTDTQYF; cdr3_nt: TGTGCCACCACCCTTGGGGGAGCTAGCACAGATACGCAGTATTTT
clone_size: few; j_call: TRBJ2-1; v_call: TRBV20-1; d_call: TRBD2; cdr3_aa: CSGASGHNEQFF; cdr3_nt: TGCAGTGGTGCTAGCGGCCACAATGAGCAGTTCTTC
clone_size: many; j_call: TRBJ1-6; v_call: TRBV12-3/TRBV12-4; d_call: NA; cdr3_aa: CASSLYSPLHF; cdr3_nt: TGTGCCAGCAGTTTATATTCACCCCTCCACTTT
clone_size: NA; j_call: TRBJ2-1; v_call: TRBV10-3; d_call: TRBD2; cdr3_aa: CAISDGSGAFSYNEQFF; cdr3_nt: TGTGCCATCAGTGACGGTAGCGGGGCATTCTCCTACAATGAGCAGTTCTTC
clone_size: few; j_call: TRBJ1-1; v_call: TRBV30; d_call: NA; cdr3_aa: CAWSIQQNTEAFF; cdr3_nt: TGTGCCTGGAGTATACAGCAAAACACTGAAGCTTTCTTT
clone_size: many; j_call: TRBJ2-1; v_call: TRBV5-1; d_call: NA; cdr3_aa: CASSSIPGSSYNEQFF; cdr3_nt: TGCGCCAGCAGCTCGATTCCAGGGAGCTCCTACAATGAGCAGTTCTTC
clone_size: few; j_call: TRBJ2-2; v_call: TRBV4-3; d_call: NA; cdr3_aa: CASSQEVGTGELFF; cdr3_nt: TGCGCCAGCAGCCAAGAGGTTGGCACCGGGGAGCTGTTTTTT
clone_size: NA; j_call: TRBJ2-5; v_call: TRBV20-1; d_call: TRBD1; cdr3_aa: CSAPTRGLETQYF; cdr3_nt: TGCAGTGCCCCGACAAGGGGGCTAGAGACCCAGTACTTC
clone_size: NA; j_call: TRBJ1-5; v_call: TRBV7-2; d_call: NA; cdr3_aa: CASVRGYSQPQHF; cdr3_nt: TGTGCCAGTGTCAGGGGATACAGTCAGCCCCAGCATTTT
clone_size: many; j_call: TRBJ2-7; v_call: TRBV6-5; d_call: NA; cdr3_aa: CAIKASGSSYEQYF; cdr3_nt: TGTGCCATCAAAGCGAGTGGGAGCTCCTACGAGCAGTACTTC
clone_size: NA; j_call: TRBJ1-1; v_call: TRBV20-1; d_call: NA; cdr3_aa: CSAKGSGTEAFF; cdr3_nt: TGCAGTGCTAAGGGGAGCGGGACTGAAGCTTTCTTT
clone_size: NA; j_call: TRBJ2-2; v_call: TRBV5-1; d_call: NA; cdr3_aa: CASSWSGRENTGELFF; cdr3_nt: TGCGCCAGCAGCTGGTCGGGACGGGAGAACACCGGGGAGCTGTTTTTT
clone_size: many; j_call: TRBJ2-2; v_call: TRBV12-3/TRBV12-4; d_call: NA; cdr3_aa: CASTLLLNTGELFF; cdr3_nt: TGTGCCAGCACCCTCCTCCTGAACACCGGGGAGCTGTTTTTT
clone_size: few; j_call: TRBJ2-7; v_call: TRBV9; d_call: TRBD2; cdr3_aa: CASSVAPAGAYEQYF; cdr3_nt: TGTGCCAGCAGCGTAGCTCCAGCGGGGGCCTACGAGCAGTACTTC
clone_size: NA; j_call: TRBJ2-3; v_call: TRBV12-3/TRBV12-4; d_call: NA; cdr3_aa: CASSHRAITDTQYF; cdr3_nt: TGTGCCAGCAGTCACAGGGCGATCACAGATACGCAGTATTTT
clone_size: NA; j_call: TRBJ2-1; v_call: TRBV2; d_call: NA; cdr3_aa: CASRPGPGIKFF; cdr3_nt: TGTGCCAGCAGACCGGGACCGGGAATTAAGTTCTTC
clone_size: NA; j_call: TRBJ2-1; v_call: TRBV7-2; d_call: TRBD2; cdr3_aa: CASSSFKTSGRPHEQFF; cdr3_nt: TGTGCCAGCAGCTCCTTTAAAACTAGCGGGAGGCCCCATGAGCAGTTCTTC
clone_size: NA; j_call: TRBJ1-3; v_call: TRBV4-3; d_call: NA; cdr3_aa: CASSQVPGNTIYF; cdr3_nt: TGCGCCAGCAGCCAAGTGCCGGGAAACACCATATATTTT
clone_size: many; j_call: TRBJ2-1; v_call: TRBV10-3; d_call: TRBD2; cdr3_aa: CAISESTSGKYNEQFF; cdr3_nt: TGTGCCATCAGTGAGTCGACTAGCGGGAAATACAATGAGCAGTTCTTC
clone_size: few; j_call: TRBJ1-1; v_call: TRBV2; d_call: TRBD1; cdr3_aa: CASSADRGPTEAFF; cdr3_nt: TGTGCCAGCAGTGCGGACAGGGGGCCCACTGAAGCTTTCTTT
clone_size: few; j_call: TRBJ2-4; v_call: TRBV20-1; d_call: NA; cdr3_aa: CSAFYALGLAKNIQYF; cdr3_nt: TGCAGTGCTTTCTATGCGCTAGGTTTAGCCAAAAACATTCAGTACTTC
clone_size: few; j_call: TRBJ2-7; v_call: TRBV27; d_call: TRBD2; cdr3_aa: CASSTFTSGRSYEQYF; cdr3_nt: TGTGCCAGCAGTACATTTACTAGCGGGAGGTCCTACGAGCAGTACTTC
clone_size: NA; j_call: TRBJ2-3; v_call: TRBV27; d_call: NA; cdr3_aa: CASSLGRAIEDTQYF; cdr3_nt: TGTGCCAGCAGTTTAGGAAGGGCCATTGAGGATACGCAGTATTTT
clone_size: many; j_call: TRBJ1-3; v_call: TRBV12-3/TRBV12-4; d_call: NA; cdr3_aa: CASSSSVDTIYF; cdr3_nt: TGTGCCAGCAGTTCGAGTGTGGACACCATATATTTT
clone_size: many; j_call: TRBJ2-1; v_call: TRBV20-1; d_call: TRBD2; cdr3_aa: CSAPGLASSREFF; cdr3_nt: TGCAGTGCCCCAGGACTAGCCTCATCGCGGGAGTTCTTC
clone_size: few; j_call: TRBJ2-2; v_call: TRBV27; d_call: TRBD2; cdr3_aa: CASSLFGLAGANTGELFF; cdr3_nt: TGTGCCAGCAGTTTATTTGGACTAGCGGGAGCGAACACCGGGGAGCTGTTTTTT